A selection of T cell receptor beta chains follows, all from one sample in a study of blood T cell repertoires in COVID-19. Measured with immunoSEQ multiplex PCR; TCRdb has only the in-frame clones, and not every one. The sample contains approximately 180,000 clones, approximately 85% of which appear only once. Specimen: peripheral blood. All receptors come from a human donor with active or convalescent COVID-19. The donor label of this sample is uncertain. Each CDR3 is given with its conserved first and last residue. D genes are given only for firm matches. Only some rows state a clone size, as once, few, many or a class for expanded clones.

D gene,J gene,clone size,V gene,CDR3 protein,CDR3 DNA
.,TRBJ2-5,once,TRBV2,CASFSLDSWGETQYF,TGTGCCAGCTTCTCTCTGGACAGCTGGGGGGAGACCCAGTACTTC
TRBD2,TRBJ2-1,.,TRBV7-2,CASSLHRTSSYNEQFF,TGTGCCAGCAGCTTACACAGGACTAGCTCCTACAATGAGCAGTTCTTC
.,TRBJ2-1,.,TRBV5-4,CASTGHPTGNEQFF,TGTGCCAGCACGGGACACCCGACGGGGAATGAGCAGTTCTTC
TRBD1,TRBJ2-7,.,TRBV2,CASRGQGLEQYF,TGTGCCAGCAGGGGACAGGGGCTGGAGCAGTACTTC
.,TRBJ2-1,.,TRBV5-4,CASSPGWGGEQFF,TGTGCCAGCAGCCCTGGCTGGGGCGGTGAGCAGTTCTTC
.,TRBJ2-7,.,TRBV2,CASRTRSSSYEQYF,TGTGCCAGCAGAACCCGGAGTAGCTCCTACGAGCAGTACTTC
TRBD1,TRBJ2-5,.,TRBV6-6,CASRTGTGVAETQYF,TGTGCCAGCAGAACCGGGACAGGGGTTGCAGAGACCCAGTACTTC
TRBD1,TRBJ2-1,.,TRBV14,CASSQGGGSNQFF,TGTGCCAGCAGCCAAGGAGGGGGCTCGAACCAGTTCTTC
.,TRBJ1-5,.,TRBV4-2,CASSQDRQGNQPQHF,TGTGCCAGCAGCCAAGACAGGCAGGGCAATCAGCCCCAGCATTTT
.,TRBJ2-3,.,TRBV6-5,CASSYEGGRTDTQYF,TGTGCCAGCAGTTACGAAGGAGGGCGCACAGATACGCAGTATTTT
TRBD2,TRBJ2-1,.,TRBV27,CASSLDPGLGGVNEQFF,TGTGCCAGCAGTCTCGACCCCGGACTAGGAGGGGTCAATGAGCAGTTCTTC
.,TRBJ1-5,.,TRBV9,CASSAGGDSNQPQHF,TGTGCCAGCAGCGCCGGGGGGGACAGCAATCAGCCCCAGCATTTT
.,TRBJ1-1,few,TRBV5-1,CASTPPLGGTEAFF,TGCGCCAGCACCCCACCGTTGGGGGGCACTGAAGCTTTCTTT
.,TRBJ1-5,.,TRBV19,CASSIIGGRYSNQPQHF,TGTGCCAGTAGTATCATAGGCGGCCGTTATAGCAATCAGCCCCAGCATTTT
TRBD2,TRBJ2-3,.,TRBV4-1,CASSQDGRLAGGLTDTQYF,TGCGCCAGCAGCCAAGATGGGAGACTAGCGGGGGGCCTCACAGATACGCAGTATTTT
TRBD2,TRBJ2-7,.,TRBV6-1,CASSVGFTGTSGSYEQYF,TGTGCCAGCAGTGTGGGATTTACCGGGACTAGCGGATCCTACGAGCAGTACTTC